This paragraph covers one T cell receptor (beta chain) sequence. The method was immunoSEQ multiplex PCR; TCRdb's version includes in-frame clones alone and lacks a portion of them. The sample lists about 33,000 clones, roughly 90% occurring once. The sample comes from a study of T cells in tuberculosis. Germline V gene sequence: CDR1 SGHRS, CDR2 YFSETQ. The V segment lost 5 bases and the J segment 4 bases; nucleotides outside the gene matches: 7. The CDR3 has 16 amino acids. Sequencing was done on a sample of PBMCs. This chain joins TRBV5-1 and TRBJ2-1, with 12 positions matching TRBD2. The receptor comes from a donor aged 10 to 29 with latent tuberculosis or without tuberculosis infection. Some clones in this sample may be carry-over from other donors' samples. The CDR3 reads CASSPTLAGGYNEQFF. In DNA, the CDR3 is TGCGCCAGCAGTCCTACCCTAGCGGGAGGGTACAATGAGCAGTTCTTC.